This T cell receptor (beta chain) derives from a study of blood T cells in healthy people across ages. Overall study results and limits: Per million T cells, the diversity of TCR beta decreased roughly linearly as age advanced.

In the case of this clonotype: The antigen remains unidentified.

A sample-barcoded 5' primer and a J-beta primer mix were used in a second PCR of roughly 7 to 11 cycles. TCRdb used MiXCR to reprocess the 5' RACE reads, holding one entry per CDR3 protein. The table records approximately 1,000,000 distinct CDR3 sequences, 40% to 50% of them present only once. Deletions cut 1 base from V and 0 bases from J, with 10 bases between. From germline, CDR1 is SGHTA and CDR2 FQGNSA. CDR3 length: 16 residues. The chain recombines TRBV7-2 with TRBJ1-5; tentatively, D is TRBD1 (5 bases). Material for sequencing was blood. The source of this sequence is a woman aged 55-69 years in good health. In DNA, the CDR3 is TGTGCCAGCAGCTTAGGTCGTAGGGGTAGCAATCAGCCCCAGCATTTT. Encoded protein: CASSLGRRGSNQPQHF.